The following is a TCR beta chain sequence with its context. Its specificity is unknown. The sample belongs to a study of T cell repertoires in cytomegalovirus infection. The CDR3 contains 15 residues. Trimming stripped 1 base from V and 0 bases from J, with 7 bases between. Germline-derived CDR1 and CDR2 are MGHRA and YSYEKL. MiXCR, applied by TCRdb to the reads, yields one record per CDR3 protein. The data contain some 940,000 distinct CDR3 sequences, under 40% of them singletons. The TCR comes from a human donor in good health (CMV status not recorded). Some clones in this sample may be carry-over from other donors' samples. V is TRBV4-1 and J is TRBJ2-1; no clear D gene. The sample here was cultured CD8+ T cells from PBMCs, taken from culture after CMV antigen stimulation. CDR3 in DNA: TGCGCCAGCAGCCAAGTAAGAAACTCCTACAATGAGCAGTTCTTC. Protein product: CASSQVRNSYNEQFF.